This T cell receptor beta chain came from a study of immune evolution from preneoplasia to lung adenocarcinoma. Study-level points and caveats: From normal lung to invasive adenocarcinoma, top clone frequencies appeared to decrease. Clonality was highest in normal lung, lower in later-stage lesions apparently.

Data came from immunoSEQ multiplex PCR; TCRdb stores just in-frame clones and leaves some out. The sample lists just under 5,000 clones, about four fifths seen once, with 11% in the top ten. Details on this clone: Its antigen is unknown.

Patients had resection in Japan or China between about 2014 and 2018. Histologic diagnosis was independently verified by two lung pathologists. This TCR was sampled from a donor aged 70 or older with lung adenocarcinoma. Sequenced sample: FFPE adjacent normal lung tissue.

DNA of the CDR3: TGTGCCAGCAGTTTTACAGGGGAGAATGGCTACACCTTC. Its protein is CASSFTGENGYTF. The chain employs TRBV6-6 and TRBJ1-2; 7 bases line up with TRBD1. The germline CDR1 and CDR2 sequences are MNHNY and SVGAGI (reference sequence). The junction had 5 bases not matched to a gene; V was cut back by 4 bases and J by 6 bases. This CDR3 spans 13 amino acids.